This T cell receptor beta chain was identified in a study of shared clonotypes between healthy human individuals (TCRdb year 2020). Context from the whole study: The cohort included three men and a couple of women between 18 and 49 years of age. For each donor, three plates each were used for CD4 naive and CD4 memory, two plates were used for CD8 naive, and one plate was used for CD8 memory. Different laboratories and diverse techniques were used to prepare libraries and sequence TCR repertoires, to increase sequencing depth and limit assay-specific biases. To estimate repertoire size and how much clonotype sharing occurs between individuals, the study deeply sequenced the blood TCR repertoires of several healthy adults. Between about 0.8 and 9.5 billion PBMCs per donor were obtained by leukapheresis. Overall results and qualifications from the work: Naive subsets generally had larger estimated clonotype richness than memory subsets. Clonotypes shared by all four sorted-subset donors showed higher generation probabilities than non-shared clonotypes. Pairwise subsampling led to the expectation that sequencing depth would affect the degree of clonotype sharing among donors. Because the study included only a small number of donors, the genetic and exposure-history diversity represented was limited. Rarefaction of sorted-subset datasets indicated incomplete sequencing despite the large sequencing depth. Sampling was restricted to blood, and TCR repertoires in tissue are likely to differ from TCR repertoires in blood. About 5% of naive CD4, roughly 3.6% of naive CD8, around 2.3% of memory CD4, and around 0.4% of memory CD8 clonotypes were shared across a few donors.

Using the deep immunoSEQ assay, multiplex PCR amplified TCR CDR3 regions from genomic DNA. Extracted genomic DNA from each cell subset was spread evenly across all wells of several immunoSEQ 96-well plates, with each plate serving as a replicate. For sorted subsets, approximately 0.2 ug of genomic DNA, equivalent to roughly 33,000 T cell genomes, went into each replicate PCR. Purified libraries were quantified with a Qubit 3.0 fluorometer, sized on a Bioanalyzer 2100, and re-quantified with the KAPA Library Quantification kit. A separate single-read 150-cycle Illumina NextSeq 550 flow cell was used to sequence each immunoSEQ 96-well plate. Regarding the original processing steps: Because the immunoSEQ output included only junctional sequences and no quality scores, the filtering could not be the same as the filtering used for full-length reads. To assign V/J genes and CDR3, sequences were annotated against IMGT germline references using PyIR, a Python wrapper for IgBLAST v1.9. Reads were filtered out if the reads had weak V/J assignments (E-value above 1e-6), no CDR3, stop codons, out-of-frame junctions, or ambiguous translated residues. V3J clonotypes were defined as sequences sharing an identical inferred V gene, J gene, and CDR3 amino acid sequence. The percentage overlap between two repertoires was calculated by dividing the number of shared unique clonotypes by the size of the smaller repertoire. Three approaches were used to assess repertoire richness: RTK rarefaction, the Chao1 estimator, and Recon v2.1 estimates of unobserved clonotypes. OLGA was used to compute generation probabilities for all TCRbeta clonotypes that the gDNA method yielded from four donors. TCRdb obtained this table from immuneACCESS and retained in-frame rearrangements with V and J assigned. These tables miss some clones; where compared with another copy, unresolved V genes account for less than half of the shortfall, and the remainder is unexplained. That table is the source of V, J and clone size, and D and trimming were worked out from the DNA. In this sample the table shows fewer than 1 million clones, 95% to 97% of which occur a single time. Less than 0.3% of the sample goes to the ten largest clones.

About this clone itself: The antigen it binds to is not known. Base-call qualities are not available, and no considerably larger clone is one nucleotide away.

CD8 naive samples were CD45RO-negative cells positively selected for CCR7, giving a CD45RA+CCR7+ population that excluded TemRA cells. Donors were healthy HIV-negative adults with no recently reported acute infections or vaccinations. All donors were Caucasian adults living in Nashville, Tennessee, USA. Blood was obtained by leukapheresis, after which PBMCs were separated by Ficoll-Histopaque density gradient centrifugation and cryopreserved in liquid nitrogen vapor phase. Analytical flow cytometry was used to check the purity and quantity of each magnetically sorted T cell population. Genomic DNA was isolated from each sorted fraction and quantified by UV absorbance on a Nanodrop 2000c. The TCR comes from a man in his thirties or forties in good health. Sequencing was performed on naive CD8+ T cells sorted from blood. Interpreted using the paper, the cell subset or site label stands for: CD45RA+CCR7+.

The DNA sequence is given as TGTGCCAGCAGTTTACCTGAAGATACGCAGTATTTT. Its protein is CASSLPEDTQYF. The chain uses TRBV28 and TRBJ2-3; too little of a D gene remains to name it. The CDR3 has 12 amino acids, counting the end cysteine and phenylalanine. Only CDR3 DNA is held: 36 bases, read in frame from base 1. The germline V gene specifies MDHEN as CDR1 and SYDVKM as CDR2. Trimming at the junction amounts to 2 bases on V and 5 bases on J, and the germline ends lie 5 bases apart.